The text below deals with one T cell receptor beta chain. The target antigen is unknown. This CDR3 comprises 16 residues. Germline lookup yields CDR1 MNHEY and CDR2 SMNVEV (reference sequence). Trimming stripped 5 bases from V and 6 bases from J, with 20 bases between. The source of the sample is a study of cytomegalovirus exposure and HLA in healthy donors. The PCR contained 60 Vbeta and 13 Jbeta primers. Assay used: immunoSEQ multiplex PCR; TCRdb lists only in-frame clones, some missing. Here the sample spans around 150,000 clones, 68% being singletons. Study-level results: The study put 150 or so TCR beta chains on its list as cytomegalovirus-associated. Reported results showed that the classifier diagnosed cytomegalovirus status with high specificity and sensitivity.

V usage is TRBV27 and J usage is TRBJ1-5; D may be TRBD1 (5 bases). The sequence was collected from a woman aged 40 to 50 in good health and CMV-seropositive. The sequenced material came from PBMCs. CDR3 bases: TGTGCCAGCAGTCGGGACTTCCGAGGAGTTAGTCAGCCCCAGCATTTT. Amino acid sequence: CASSRDFRGVSQPQHF.